These T cell receptor beta chains were read from a single sample in a study of blood T cell repertoires in COVID-19. The protocol was immunoSEQ multiplex PCR, while the TCRdb copy is restricted to in-frame clones and leaves out a portion. The data contain 150,000 to 200,000 clones, approximately 90% of them singletons. The source material was peripheral blood. The receptors stem from a human donor in a cohort sampled during active COVID-19. The CDR3 runs from the conserved cysteine through the conserved F or W. The D gene is left open where the match is weak. Clone size is shown for a subset of rows, as once, few, many or a class of expanded clone.

>NA|TRBV6-6|TRBJ1-2|NA
TGTGCCAGCAACGAACAGGGCTATGGCTACACCTTC
CASNEQGYGYTF
>NA|TRBV11-3|TRBJ2-1|NA
TGTGCCAGCAGCTTGGTGACTAGAAGGGGCAATGAGCAGTTCTTC
CASSLVTRRGNEQFF
>TRBD1|TRBV6-4|TRBJ2-6|NA
TGTGCCAGCACCGGGACAGTCTCTGGGGCCAACGTCCTGACTTTC
CASTGTVSGANVLTF
>NA|TRBV12-3/TRBV12-4|TRBJ1-3|NA
TGTGCCAGCAGATCAGGGGCTGGAAACACCATATATTTT
CASRSGAGNTIYF
>NA|TRBV13|TRBJ1-3|few
TGTGCCAGCAGCTTAATATCTGGAAACACCATATATTTT
CASSLISGNTIYF
>NA|TRBV5-4|TRBJ2-5|NA
TGTGCCAGCAGCTTGAGAAGCGGCCAAGAGACCCAGTACTTC
CASSLRSGQETQYF
>TRBD1|TRBV28|TRBJ1-6|NA
TGTGCCAGCAGTTCAGGGACAGGGGATAATTCACCCCTCCACTTT
CASSSGTGDNSPLHF
>NA|TRBV30|TRBJ1-2|NA
TGTGCCTGGACAGGGTCCTCATTATACTATGGCTACACCTTC
CAWTGSSLYYGYTF
>NA|TRBV27|TRBJ2-5|NA
TGTGCCAGCAGTTTAGGGGGCGGTGGGACCCAGTACTTC
CASSLGGGGTQYF
>NA|TRBV20-1|TRBJ1-1|NA
TGCAGTGCCAGTAGTCCCTTCTTCAGGGGAAACACTGAAGCTTTCTTT
CSASSPFFRGNTEAFF
>NA|TRBV5-1|TRBJ2-7|NA
TGCGCCAGCAGCTTGGGGCAGCGAGCCTACGAGCAGTACTTC
CASSLGQRAYEQYF
>TRBD1|TRBV6-2/TRBV6-3|TRBJ1-5|once
TGTGCCAGCAGTTACTCCGACAGGGCAGAAGATCAGCCCCAGCATTTT
CASSYSDRAEDQPQHF
>NA|TRBV6-5|TRBJ1-1|once
TGTGCCAGCAGTTACGCTAGGGGCGGCGGCACTGAAGCTTTCTTT
CASSYARGGGTEAFF
>NA|TRBV5-1|TRBJ1-6|few
TGCGCCAGCAGGGCGGGAAATAATTCACCCCTCCACTTT
CASRAGNNSPLHF
>TRBD1|TRBV18|TRBJ2-5|NA
TGTGCCAGCTCCCCGACAGGGTCAACGGAGACCCAGTACTTC
CASSPTGSTETQYF
>TRBD1|TRBV29-1|TRBJ2-6|NA
TGCAGCGCAATGACAGGGATCCCTTCTGGGGCCAACGTCCTGACTTTC
CSAMTGIPSGANVLTF